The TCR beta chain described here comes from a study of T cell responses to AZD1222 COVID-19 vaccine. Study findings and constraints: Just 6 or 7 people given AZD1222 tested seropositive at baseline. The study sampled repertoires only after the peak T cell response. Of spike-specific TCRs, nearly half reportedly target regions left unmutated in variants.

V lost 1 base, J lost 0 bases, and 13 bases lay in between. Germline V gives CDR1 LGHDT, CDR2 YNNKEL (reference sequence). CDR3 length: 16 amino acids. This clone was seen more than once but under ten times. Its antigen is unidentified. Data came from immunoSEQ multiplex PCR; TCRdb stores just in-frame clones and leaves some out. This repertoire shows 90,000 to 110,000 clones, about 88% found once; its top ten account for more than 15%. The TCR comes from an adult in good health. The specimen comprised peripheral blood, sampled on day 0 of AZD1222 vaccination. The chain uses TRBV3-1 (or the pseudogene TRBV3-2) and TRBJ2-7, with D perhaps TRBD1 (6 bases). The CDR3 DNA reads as TGTGCCAGCAGCCAAGTCGGCGACAGGAGCTCCTACGAGCAGTACTTC. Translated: CASSQVGDRSSYEQYF.